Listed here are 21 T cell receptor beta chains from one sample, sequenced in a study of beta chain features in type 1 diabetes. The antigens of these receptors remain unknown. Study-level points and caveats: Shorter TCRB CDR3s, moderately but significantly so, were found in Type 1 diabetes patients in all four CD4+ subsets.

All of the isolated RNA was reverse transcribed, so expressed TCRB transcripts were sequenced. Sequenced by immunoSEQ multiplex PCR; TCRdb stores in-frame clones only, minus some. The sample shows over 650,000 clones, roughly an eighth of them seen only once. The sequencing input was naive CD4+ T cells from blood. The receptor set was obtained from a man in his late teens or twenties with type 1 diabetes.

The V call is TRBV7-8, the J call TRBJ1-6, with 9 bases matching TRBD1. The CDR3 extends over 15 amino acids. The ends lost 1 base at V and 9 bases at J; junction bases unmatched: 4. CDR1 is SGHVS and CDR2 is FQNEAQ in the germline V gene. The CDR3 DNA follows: TGTGCCAGCAGCTTAGGGGACAGGGTGGCTTCACCCCTCCACTTT. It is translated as CASSLGDRVASPLHF. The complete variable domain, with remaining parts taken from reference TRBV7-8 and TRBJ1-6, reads GAGVSQSPRYKVAKRGQDVALRCDPISGHVSLFWYQQALGQGPEFLTYFQNEAQLDKSGLPSDRFFAERPEGSVSTLKIQRTQQEDSAVYLCASSLGDRVASPLHFGNGTRLTVT.

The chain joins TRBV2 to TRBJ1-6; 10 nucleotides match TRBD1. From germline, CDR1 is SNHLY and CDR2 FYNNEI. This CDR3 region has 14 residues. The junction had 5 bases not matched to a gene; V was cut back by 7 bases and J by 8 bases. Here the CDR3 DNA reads TGTGCCAGCACTACCGGGACAGGGGATTCACCCCTCCACTTT. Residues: CASTTGTGDSPLHF.

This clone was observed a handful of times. The CDR3 sequence is CAISVGQGGSYEQYF. The CDR3 nucleotides are TGTGCCATCAGTGTCGGACAGGGGGGGTCCTACGAGCAGTACTTC. J is TRBJ2-7 and V is TRBV10-3; 10 bases map to TRBD1. J gave up 1 base and V 4 bases, and 4 bases lay outside the gene matches. In germline, CDR1 is ENHRY, CDR2 SYGVKD. The CDR3 totals 15 residues.

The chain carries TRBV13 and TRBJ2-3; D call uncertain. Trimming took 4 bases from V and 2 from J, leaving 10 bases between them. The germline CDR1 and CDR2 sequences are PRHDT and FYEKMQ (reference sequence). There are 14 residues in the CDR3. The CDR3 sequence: CASSSVFLTDTQYF. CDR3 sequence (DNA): TGTGCCAGCAGCTCGGTGTTCCTCACAGATACGCAGTATTTT. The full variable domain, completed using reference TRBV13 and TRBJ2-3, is AAGVIQSPRHLIKEKRETATLKCYPIPRHDTVYWYQQGPGQDPQFLISFYEKMQSDKGSIPDRFSAQQFSDYHSELNMSSLELGDSALYFCASSSVFLTDTQYFGPGTRLTVL.

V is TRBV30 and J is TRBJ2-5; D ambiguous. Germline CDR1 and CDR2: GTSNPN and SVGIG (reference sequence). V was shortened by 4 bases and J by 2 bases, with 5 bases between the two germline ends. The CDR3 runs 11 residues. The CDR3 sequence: CAWTTQETQYF. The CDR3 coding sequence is TGTGCCTGGACAACTCAAGAGACCCAGTACTTC.

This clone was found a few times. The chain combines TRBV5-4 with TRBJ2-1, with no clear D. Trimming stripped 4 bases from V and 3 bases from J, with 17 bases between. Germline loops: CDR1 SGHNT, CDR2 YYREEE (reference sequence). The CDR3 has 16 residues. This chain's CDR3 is CASSPALSSLYNEQFF. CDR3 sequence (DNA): TGTGCCAGCAGCCCGGCACTATCCTCTCTCTACAATGAGCAGTTCTTC.

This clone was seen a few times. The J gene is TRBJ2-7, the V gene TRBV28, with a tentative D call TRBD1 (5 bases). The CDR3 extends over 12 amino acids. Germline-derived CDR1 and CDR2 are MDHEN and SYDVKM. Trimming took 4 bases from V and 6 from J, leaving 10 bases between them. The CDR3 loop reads CASSWGRAEQYF. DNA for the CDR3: TGTGCCAGCAGTTGGGGCAGGGCCGAGCAGTACTTC.

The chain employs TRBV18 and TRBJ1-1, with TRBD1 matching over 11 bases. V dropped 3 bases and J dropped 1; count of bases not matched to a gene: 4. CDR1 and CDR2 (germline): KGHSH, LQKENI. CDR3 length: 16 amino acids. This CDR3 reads CASSPGQGARNTEAFF. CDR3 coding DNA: TGTGCCAGCTCACCCGGACAGGGGGCGAGGAACACTGAAGCTTTCTTT.

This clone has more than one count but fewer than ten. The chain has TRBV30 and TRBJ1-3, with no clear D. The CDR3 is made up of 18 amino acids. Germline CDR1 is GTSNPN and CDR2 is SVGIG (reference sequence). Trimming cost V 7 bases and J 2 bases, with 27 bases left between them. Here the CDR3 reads CASRLGGIRKPPGNTIYF. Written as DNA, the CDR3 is TGTGCCTCCCGCCTAGGAGGTATAAGGAAACCTCCTGGAAACACCATATATTTT. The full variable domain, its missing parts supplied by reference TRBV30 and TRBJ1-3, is SQTIHQWPATLVQPVGSPLSLECTVEGTSNPNLYWYRQAAGRGLQLLFYSVGIGQISSEVPQNLSASRPQDRQFILSSKKLLLSDSGFYLCASRLGGIRKPPGNTIYFGEGSWLTVV.

CDR3 nucleotide sequence: TGTGCCAGCTCACCCTCGAGACAGGAGTTCCATGGCTACACCTTC. The encoded protein is CASSPSRQEFHGYTF. The genes are TRBV18 and TRBJ1-2; D is perhaps TRBD1 (6 bases). Germline lookup yields CDR1 KGHSH and CDR2 LQKENI. V was trimmed by 3 bases and J by 6 bases, leaving 17 bases between them. The CDR3 has 15 residues.

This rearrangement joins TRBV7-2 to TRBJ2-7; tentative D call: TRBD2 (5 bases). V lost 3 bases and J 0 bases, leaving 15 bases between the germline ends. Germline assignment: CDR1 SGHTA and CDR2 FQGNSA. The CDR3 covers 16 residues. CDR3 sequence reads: CASSFGRGPSSYEQYF. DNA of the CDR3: TGTGCCAGCAGCTTCGGCAGAGGGCCAAGCTCCTACGAGCAGTACTTC.

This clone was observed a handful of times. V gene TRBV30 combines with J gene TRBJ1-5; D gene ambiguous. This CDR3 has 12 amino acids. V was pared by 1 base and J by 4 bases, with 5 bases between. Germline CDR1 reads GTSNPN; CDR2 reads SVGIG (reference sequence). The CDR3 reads CAWSGRNQPQHF. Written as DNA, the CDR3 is TGTGCCTGGAGTGGCCGTAATCAGCCCCAGCATTTT. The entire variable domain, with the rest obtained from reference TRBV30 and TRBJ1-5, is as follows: SQTIHQWPATLVQPVGSPLSLECTVEGTSNPNLYWYRQAAGRGLQLLFYSVGIGQISSEVPQNLSASRPQDRQFILSSKKLLLSDSGFYLCAWSGRNQPQHFGDGTRLSIL.

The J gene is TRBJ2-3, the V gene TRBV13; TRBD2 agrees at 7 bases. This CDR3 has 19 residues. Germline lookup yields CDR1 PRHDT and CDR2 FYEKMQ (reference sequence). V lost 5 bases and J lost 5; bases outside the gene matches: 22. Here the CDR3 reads CASSGGLGTTYRTKDTQYF. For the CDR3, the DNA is TGTGCCAGCAGCGGAGGTCTCGGGACTACGTACCGGACGAAAGATACGCAGTATTTT.

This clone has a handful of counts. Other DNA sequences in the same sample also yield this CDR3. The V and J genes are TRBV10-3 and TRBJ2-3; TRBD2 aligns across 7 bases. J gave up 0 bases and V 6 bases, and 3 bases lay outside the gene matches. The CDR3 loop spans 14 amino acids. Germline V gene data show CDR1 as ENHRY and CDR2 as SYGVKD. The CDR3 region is CAIRAGLSTDTQYF. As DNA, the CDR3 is TGTGCCATCAGAGCGGGACTCAGCACAGATACGCAGTATTTT.

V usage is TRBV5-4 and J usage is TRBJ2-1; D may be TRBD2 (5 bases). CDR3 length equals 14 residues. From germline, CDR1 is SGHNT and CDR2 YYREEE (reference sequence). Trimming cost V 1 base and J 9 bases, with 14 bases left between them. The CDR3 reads CASSLYRLSTEQFF. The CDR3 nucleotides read TGTGCCAGCAGCTTGTATCGACTATCTACTGAGCAGTTCTTC.

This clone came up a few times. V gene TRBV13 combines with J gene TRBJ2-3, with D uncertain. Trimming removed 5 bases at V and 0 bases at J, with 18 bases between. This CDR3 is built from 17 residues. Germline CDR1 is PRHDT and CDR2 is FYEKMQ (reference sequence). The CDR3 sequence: CASSRIGIVSSTDTQYF. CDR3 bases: TGTGCCAGCAGCCGAATCGGAATAGTGAGTAGCACAGATACGCAGTATTTT.

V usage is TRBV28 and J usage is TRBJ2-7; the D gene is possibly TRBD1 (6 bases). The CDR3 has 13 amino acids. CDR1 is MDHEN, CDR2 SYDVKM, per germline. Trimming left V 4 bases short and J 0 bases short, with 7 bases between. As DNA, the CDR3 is TGTGCCAGCAGTTCAGGGGCCTCCTACGAGCAGTACTTC. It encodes CASSSGASYEQYF.

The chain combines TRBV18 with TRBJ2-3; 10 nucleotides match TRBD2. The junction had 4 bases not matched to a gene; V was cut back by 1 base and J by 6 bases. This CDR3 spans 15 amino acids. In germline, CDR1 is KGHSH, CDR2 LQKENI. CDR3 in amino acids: CASSPQRGGQDTQYF. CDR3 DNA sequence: TGTGCCAGCTCACCACAGCGGGGGGGCCAGGATACGCAGTATTTT.

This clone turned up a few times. CDR3 in amino acids: CAWTHRGARNQPQHF. CDR3 sequence (DNA): TGTGCCTGGACACACCGGGGGGCTCGGAATCAGCCCCAGCATTTT. The genes are TRBV30 and TRBJ1-5, with D perhaps matching TRBD1 (6 bases). Germline V gives CDR1 GTSNPN, CDR2 SVGIG (reference sequence). The germline V and J ends were trimmed by 4 bases and 4 bases, with 17 bases remaining between them. The CDR3 runs to 15 residues. The variable domain in full, with the rest retrieved from reference TRBV30 and TRBJ1-5, is SQTIHQWPATLVQPVGSPLSLECTVEGTSNPNLYWYRQAAGRGLQLLFYSVGIGQISSEVPQNLSASRPQDRQFILSSKKLLLSDSGFYLCAWTHRGARNQPQHFGDGTRLSIL.

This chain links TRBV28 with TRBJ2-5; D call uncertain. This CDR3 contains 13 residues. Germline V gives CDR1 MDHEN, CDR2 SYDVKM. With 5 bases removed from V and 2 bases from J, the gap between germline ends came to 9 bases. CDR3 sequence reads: CASSLRRQETQYF. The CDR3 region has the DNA TGTGCCAGCAGTCTCCGTCGGCAAGAGACCCAGTACTTC.

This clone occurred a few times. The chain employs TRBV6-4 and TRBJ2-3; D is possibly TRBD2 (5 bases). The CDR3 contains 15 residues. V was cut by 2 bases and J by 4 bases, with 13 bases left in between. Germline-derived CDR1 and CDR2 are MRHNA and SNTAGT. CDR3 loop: CASSDTGVISDTQYF. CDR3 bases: TGTGCCAGCAGTGACACCGGGGTCATTTCAGATACGCAGTATTTT.